The sequence of this T cell receptor (beta chain) was determined in a study of beta chain features in type 1 diabetes. For this clone: This same CDR3 is encoded by further DNA sequences in the sample.

The entirety of the isolated RNA underwent reverse transcription, so expressed TCRB transcripts were sequenced. Libraries were prepared by immunoSEQ multiplex PCR; TCRdb keeps only in-frame clonotypes and omits some of them. The sample lists hundreds of thousands of clones; 17% were seen once. Germline V gene sequence: CDR1 DFQATT, CDR2 SNEGSKA (reference sequence). This CDR3 has 10 amino acids. Trimming stripped 5 bases from V and 3 bases from J, with 4 bases between. The material sequenced was naive CD4+ T cells from blood. V and J are TRBV20-1 and TRBJ2-5; D is undetermined. The receptor's source is a woman between 18 and 29 years old in good health. The CDR3 loop reads CSAWEETQYF. CDR3 in DNA: TGCAGTGCTTGGGAAGAGACCCAGTACTTC.